This paragraph reports one T cell receptor beta chain. Some clones are missing from TCRdb's copy, which holds only in-frame ones; the method was immunoSEQ multiplex PCR. This table holds roughly 1,800,000 clones, about 95% found once. The sample comes from a study of shared clonotypes between healthy human individuals. For the study at large: CD8 memory received one plate per donor, CD8 naive two, CD4 memory three and CD4 naive three.

Trimming cost V 3 bases and J 0 bases; bases outside gene matches: 2. The germline V gene has CDR1 MNHEY and CDR2 SMNVEV (reference sequence). This CDR3 region has 15 residues. Naive CD8 cells were CD45RO-negative, positively selected for CCR7, excluding terminally differentiated effector memory CD45RA+ cells. Recent acute infections and vaccinations were absent in the healthy HIV-negative adult donors. This receptor was identified in a man aged 18 to 35 in good health. The sample was naive CD8+ T cells sorted from blood. This chain joins TRBV27 and TRBJ2-1, with 7 nucleotides matching TRBD1. Here the CDR3 reads CASSFEGASYNEQFF. CDR3 DNA: TGTGCCAGCAGTTTTGAGGGGGCCTCCTACAATGAGCAGTTCTTC.